The 17 T cell receptor beta chains presented below share a single source sample, sequenced in a study of blood T cell repertoires in COVID-19. TCRdb keeps only in-frame clones here, not all; method: immunoSEQ multiplex PCR. The data contain approximately 120,000 clones, less than 85% of them singletons. The sequencing input was peripheral blood. These receptors all stem from a human donor in a cohort sampled during active or convalescent COVID-19.

This clone was counted ten times or more. The rearrangement uses TRBV7-9 and TRBJ2-1, with TRBD2 matching over 13 bases. Germline V lookup: CDR1 SEHNR, CDR2 FQNEAQ (reference sequence). J lost 2 bases, V lost 4 bases, and 5 bases had no gene match. The CDR3 contains 17 residues. This CDR3 reads CASSYSGTSGAYNEQFF. The CDR3 DNA sequence: TGTGCCAGCAGCTATTCCGGGACTAGCGGGGCCTACAATGAGCAGTTCTTC.

This chain joins TRBV5-1 and TRBJ2-2; 10 bases fit TRBD1. CDR1 and CDR2 from the germline V gene are SGHRS and YFSETQ. The ends lost 4 bases at V and 7 bases at J; junction bases unmatched: 7. This CDR3 has 15 residues. The CDR3 spells CASSPRTGGGGELFF. The CDR3 bases are TGCGCCAGCAGCCCTCGGACAGGGGGAGGCGGGGAGCTGTTTTTT. The full variable domain, in which reference TRBV5-1 and TRBJ2-2 provide the parts outside the CDR3, is KAGVTQTPRYLIKTRGQQVTLSCSPISGHRSVSWYQQTPGQGLQFLFEYFSETQRNKGNFPGRFSGRQFSNSRSEMNVSTLELGDSALYLCASSPRTGGGGELFFGEGSRLTVL.

The J gene is TRBJ1-1, the V gene TRBV19; D unresolved. Trimming took 6 bases from V and 2 from J, leaving 19 bases between them. Germline V CDR1 and CDR2: LNHDA, SQIVND (reference sequence). The CDR3 extends over 16 amino acids. The CDR3 reads CASRPGTTWVNTEAFF. The CDR3 DNA sequence: TGTGCCAGTAGACCGGGAACCACCTGGGTAAACACTGAAGCTTTCTTT.

This rearrangement joins TRBV29-1 to TRBJ1-6; weak D call: TRBD1 (6 bases). The germline V gene has CDR1 SQVTM and CDR2 ANQGSEA. The CDR3 runs 12 residues. Trimming stripped 7 bases from V and 7 bases from J, with 11 bases between. CDR3 in amino acids: CSAGQPNSPLHF. CDR3 nucleotide sequence: TGCAGCGCCGGACAGCCGAATTCACCCCTCCACTTT.

The gene calls are TRBV5-5 and TRBJ2-7; D might be TRBD1 (6 bases). The ends were cut back, 0 bases at V and 1 base at J, with 8 bases in the middle. The CDR3 has 14 amino acids. Germline CDR1 reads SGHKS; CDR2 reads YYEKEE (reference sequence). The CDR3 DNA reads as TGTGCCAGCAGCTTGGTTGGGACATCCTACGAGCAGTACTTC. It encodes CASSLVGTSYEQYF. Filled out from reference TRBV5-5 and TRBJ2-7, the complete variable domain reads DAGVTQSPTHLIKTRGQQVTLRCSPISGHKSVSWYQQVLGQGPQFIFQYYEKEERGRGNFPDRFSARQFPNYSSELNVNALLLGDSALYLCASSLVGTSYEQYFGPGTRLTVT.

This clone was recorded once. The rearrangement links TRBV19 to TRBJ2-4, with 8 bases fitting TRBD1. Unmatched junction bases numbered 12, after V lost 2 bases and J lost 6 bases. Germline lookup yields CDR1 LNHDA and CDR2 SQIVND (reference sequence). This CDR3 region has 17 residues. The CDR3 spells CASSISSRGRGINIQYF. CDR3 sequence (DNA): TGTGCCAGTAGTATAAGCTCCAGGGGGCGTGGGATAAACATTCAGTACTTC.

V usage is TRBV18 and J usage is TRBJ2-7; D remains ambiguous. Germline CDR1 and CDR2: KGHSH and LQKENI. The CDR3 is 14 residues long. V lost 3 bases to trimming and J lost 5 bases, with 14 bases between them. CDR3 sequence: CASSPPTLSNEQYF. The CDR3 DNA follows: TGTGCCAGCTCACCGCCGACACTCTCAAACGAGCAGTACTTC.

The sample holds a few counts of this clone. The chain's CDR3 is CASSIQGDYEQYF. The CDR3 DNA reads as TGTGCCAGCAGCATACAGGGGGATTACGAGCAGTACTTC. The chain combines TRBV7-9 with TRBJ2-7, with 8 positions matching TRBD1. V shed 5 bases, J shed 4 bases, and the junction held 4 bases outside the gene matches. The CDR3 contains 13 residues. Germline V gene data show CDR1 as SEHNR and CDR2 as FQNEAQ (reference sequence). Full variable domain (outside the CDR3, taken from reference TRBV7-9 and TRBJ2-7): DTGVSQNPRHKITKRGQNVTFRCDPISEHNRLYWYRQTLGQGPEFLTYFQNEAQLEKSRLLSDRFSAERPKGSFSTLEIQRTEQGDSAMYLCASSIQGDYEQYFGPGTRLTVT.

The CDR3 reads CASSPSKQILGTDTQYF. CDR3 DNA sequence: TGTGCCAGTAGCCCATCCAAACAGATTTTGGGCACAGATACGCAGTATTTT. V is TRBV19 and J is TRBJ2-3; D is undetermined. Trimming removed 6 bases at V and 1 base at J, with 20 bases between. This CDR3 spans 17 amino acids. Germline-derived CDR1 and CDR2 are LNHDA and SQIVND (reference sequence).

There are a few counts of this clone. V and J are TRBV7-9 and TRBJ2-7; possible D gene TRBD1, 6 bases. Trimming pared 5 bases from V and 5 bases from J, leaving 19 bases between. The germline gives CDR1 SEHNR, CDR2 FQNEAQ (reference sequence). This CDR3 has 15 amino acids. CDR3: CASSHQQGVRDEQYF. For the CDR3, the DNA is TGTGCCAGCAGCCATCAACAGGGAGTGCGGGACGAGCAGTACTTC. Together with reference TRBV7-9 and TRBJ2-7, the CDR3 gives the full variable domain: DTGVSQNPRHKITKRGQNVTFRCDPISEHNRLYWYRQTLGQGPEFLTYFQNEAQLEKSRLLSDRFSAERPKGSFSTLEIQRTEQGDSAMYLCASSHQQGVRDEQYFGPGTRLTVT.

J is TRBJ2-7 and V is TRBV27, with a tentative D call TRBD2 (7 bases). CDR1 is MNHEY and CDR2 is SMNVEV in the germline V gene (reference sequence). V lost 6 bases to trimming and J lost 3 bases, with 15 bases between them. The CDR3 runs to 14 residues. The CDR3 is CASRTGGLHYEQYF. The CDR3 DNA reads TGTGCCAGCAGGACGGGGGGCCTCCACTACGAGCAGTACTTC.

The gene calls are TRBV27 and TRBJ2-7, with 8 positions matching TRBD1. Germline loops: CDR1 MNHEY, CDR2 SMNVEV (reference sequence). After removal of 2 bases from V and 0 bases from J, the junction contained 6 bases not matched to a gene. This CDR3 comprises 16 residues. The CDR3 DNA sequence: TGTGCCAGCAGTTTAGGGACAGGACTAAGCTCCTACGAGCAGTACTTC. Protein sequence: CASSLGTGLSSYEQYF.

This sequence joins TRBV19 and TRBJ1-4; D possibly corresponds to TRBD1 (5 bases). Germline V gene sequence: CDR1 LNHDA, CDR2 SQIVND (reference sequence). Trimming removed 4 bases at V and 8 bases at J, with 17 bases between. This CDR3 has 15 amino acids. CDR3 DNA sequence: TGTGCCAGTAGTACCTATAGCAGGGTAGGAGAAAAACTGTTTTTT. Translated: CASSTYSRVGEKLFF.

In its sample, this clone was seen a few times. This chain connects TRBV18 to TRBJ2-7; perhaps TRBD1 as D (5 bases). This CDR3 has 14 residues. Germline V CDR1 and CDR2: KGHSH, LQKENI. V shed 4 bases and J shed 0 bases, with 10 bases lying between them. The CDR3 DNA reads TGTGCCAGCTCACGGTTAGGACACTCCTACGAGCAGTACTTC. This translates into CASSRLGHSYEQYF. Combining the CDR3 with reference TRBV18 and TRBJ2-7 gives the whole variable domain NAGVMQNPRHLVRRRGQEARLRCSPMKGHSHVYWYRQLPEEGLKFMVYLQKENIIDESGMPKERFSAEFPKEGPSILRIQQVVRGDSAAYFCASSRLGHSYEQYFGPGTRLTVT.

The chain uses TRBV5-1 and TRBJ2-1; 7 positions agree with TRBD1. Germline V lookup: CDR1 SGHRS, CDR2 YFSETQ. The CDR3 consists of 16 residues. Unmatched junction bases numbered 10, after V lost 0 bases and J lost 7 bases. The DNA for the CDR3 is TGCGCCAGCAGCTTGGAAACCGGGACAGTGAGAAATGAGCAGTTCTTC. It codes for CASSLETGTVRNEQFF.

The chain employs TRBV7-2 and TRBJ1-1; D not certain. The CDR3 is 14 amino acids. Germline V gene sequence: CDR1 SGHTA, CDR2 FQGNSA. Trimming removed 5 bases at V and 7 bases at J, with 17 bases between. The CDR3: CASSHSSGWVEAFF. The CDR3 DNA follows: TGTGCCAGCAGCCATTCGTCGGGTTGGGTTGAAGCTTTCTTT.

The gene calls are TRBV7-9 and TRBJ2-1; D is perhaps TRBD2 (6 bases). This CDR3 contains 12 residues. Germline CDR1 and CDR2: SEHNR and FQNEAQ (reference sequence). V lost 1 base and J 13 bases, leaving 11 bases between the germline ends. The chain's CDR3 is CASSLEGGAQFF. CDR3 DNA: TGTGCCAGCAGCTTAGAAGGCGGGGCCCAGTTCTTC.